This entry lists 20 T cell receptor beta chains sequenced from one sample in a study of blood T cell repertoires in COVID-19. TCRdb keeps only in-frame clones here, not all; method: immunoSEQ multiplex PCR. Seen here are about 300,000 clones, approximately 84% observed once, and the top ten hold 1.4% to 1.5%. Sequenced material: peripheral blood. These receptor sequences come from a human donor with COVID-19, enrolled during active disease. The donor label of this sample is uncertain.

This clone has just one count. The chain couples TRBV5-1 to TRBJ1-1; weak D call: TRBD1 (6 bases). The CDR3 is 14 amino acids. Germline loops: CDR1 SGHRS, CDR2 YFSETQ. With 0 bases removed from V and 3 bases from J, the gap between germline ends came to 9 bases. The chain's CDR3 is CASSLANRDTEAFF. Written as DNA, the CDR3 is TGCGCCAGCAGCTTGGCCAACAGGGACACTGAAGCTTTCTTT.

V gene TRBV3-1 (or the pseudogene TRBV3-2) combines with J gene TRBJ1-5; D remains ambiguous. CDR1 LGHDT and CDR2 YNNKEL come from the germline V gene (reference sequence). The CDR3 contains 19 residues. V gave up 0 bases and J gave up 4 bases, with 22 bases separating them. The CDR3 sequence: CASSQDVVSPSRENQPQHF. Here the CDR3 DNA reads TGTGCCAGCAGCCAAGATGTAGTAAGCCCCTCGAGGGAAAATCAGCCCCAGCATTTT.

The gene calls are TRBV28 and TRBJ2-3; D is ambiguous. V dropped 5 bases and J dropped 7 bases, with 10 bases sitting between them. Germline V CDR1 and CDR2: MDHEN, SYDVKM. This CDR3 is built from 12 residues. The CDR3 nucleotides are TGTGCCAGCAGTGTACAAAGAAATACGCAGTATTTT. It encodes CASSVQRNTQYF.

The chain recombines TRBV13 with TRBJ2-7, with 9 nucleotides matching TRBD2. V dropped 2 bases and J dropped 0; count of bases not matched to a gene: 17. Germline loops: CDR1 PRHDT, CDR2 FYEKMQ (reference sequence). The length of the CDR3 is 20 residues. The CDR3 loop is CASSLLTPEAGGRSSYEQYF. The CDR3 DNA reads TGTGCCAGCAGCTTATTAACTCCCGAAGCGGGAGGCAGAAGCTCCTACGAGCAGTACTTC.

The CDR3 here is CAISERASGFYNEQFF. In DNA, the CDR3 is TGTGCCATCAGTGAGAGGGCTAGCGGGTTCTACAATGAGCAGTTCTTC. The chain links TRBV10-3 to TRBJ2-1; 8 nucleotides agree with TRBD2. The germline CDR1 and CDR2 sequences are ENHRY and SYGVKD. CDR3 size: 16 residues. J gave up 3 bases and V 2 bases, and 6 bases lay outside the gene matches.

The sample holds a few counts of this clone. The CDR3 nucleotides read TGTGCCAGCAGCTTGGGAGGGTTCCCCTCCTGGCCCTACAATGAGCAGTTCTTC. Its protein product is CASSLGGFPSWPYNEQFF. This sequence joins TRBV7-3 and TRBJ2-1; 7 nucleotides match TRBD2. With 3 bases clipped from V and 2 bases from J, the junction kept 13 bases outside the gene matches. The length of the CDR3 is 18 residues. The germline V gene has CDR1 SGHTA and CDR2 FQGTGA.

V is TRBV4-1 and J is TRBJ2-1; tentative D call: TRBD2 (6 bases). V gave up 1 base and J gave up 6 bases, with 16 bases separating them. In germline, CDR1 is MGHRA, CDR2 YSYEKL. This CDR3 is 16 amino acids long. The CDR3 sequence: CASSQGDFLKTNEQFF. CDR3 in DNA: TGCGCCAGCAGCCAAGGGGACTTTTTAAAGACCAATGAGCAGTTCTTC.

CDR3 in DNA: TGTGCCACCAGTGAGTCCGGGACAGCTCAGTTCTTC. It is translated as CATSESGTAQFF. The chain uses TRBV24-1 and TRBJ2-1; TRBD1 aligns across 7 bases. This CDR3 has 12 residues. With V trimmed by 4 bases and J by 13 bases, 6 bases remained unmatched. Germline values: CDR1 KGHDR, CDR2 SFDVKD.

The chain joins TRBV19 to TRBJ1-1; D is perhaps TRBD1 (5 bases). The CDR3 has 13 amino acids. V was clipped by 2 bases and J by 8 bases, with 12 bases between them. The germline V gene has CDR1 LNHDA and CDR2 SQIVND (reference sequence). CDR3 coding DNA: TGTGCCAGTAGTATAAGGCGGGGCCTAGAAGCTTTCTTT. Its translation: CASSIRRGLEAFF.

The J gene is TRBJ1-1, the V gene TRBV2; 9 nucleotides align to TRBD1. The V and J ends lost 11 bases and 4 bases, in that order; junction bases with no gene match: 8. Germline assignment: CDR1 SNHLY and CDR2 FYNNEI. The CDR3 consists of 13 residues. The CDR3 sequence is CASMGQGFTEAFF. The CDR3 DNA sequence: TGTGCCTCCATGGGACAGGGATTCACTGAAGCTTTCTTT.

The V gene is TRBV19, the J gene TRBJ2-3, with TRBD2 identical over 7 bases. Germline loops: CDR1 LNHDA, CDR2 SQIVND (reference sequence). There are 14 residues in the CDR3. With V trimmed by 2 bases and J by 1 base, 0 bases remained unmatched. CDR3 DNA sequence: TGTGCCAGTAGTATAACTAGCGGCACAGATACGCAGTATTTT. Translation: CASSITSGTDTQYF. Based on the CDR3 plus reference TRBV19 and TRBJ2-3, the full variable domain is DGGITQSPKYLFRKEGQNVTLSCEQNLNHDAMYWYRQDPGQGLRLIYYSQIVNDFQKGDIAEGYSVSREKKESFPLTVTSAQKNPTAFYLCASSITSGTDTQYFGPGTRLTVL.

The chain recombines TRBV6-6 with TRBJ2-1, with 9 nucleotides matching TRBD2. Germline V gives CDR1 MNHNY, CDR2 SVGAGI (reference sequence). V lost 6 bases to trimming and J lost 8 bases; unmatched junction nucleotides: 11. CDR3 length: 15 amino acids. CDR3 in amino acids: CASSPLAGVGDEQFF. Written as DNA, the CDR3 is TGTGCCAGCAGCCCGTTAGCGGGAGTAGGGGATGAGCAGTTCTTC.

This clone appeared a single time. J is TRBJ1-1 and V is TRBV5-1; D remains ambiguous. V shed 0 bases and J shed 1 base, with 4 bases lying between them. This CDR3 comprises 13 residues. From germline, CDR1 is SGHRS and CDR2 YFSETQ. The CDR3 is CASSLVRNTEAFF. Here the CDR3 DNA reads TGCGCCAGCAGCTTGGTCAGGAACACTGAAGCTTTCTTT.

The chain has TRBV28 and TRBJ1-4; possible D gene TRBD1, 5 bases. V lost 4 bases and J lost 5, with 17 bases in between. The CDR3 has 16 residues. CDR1 is MDHEN and CDR2 is SYDVKM in the germline V gene. CDR3: CASSYSTGTRNEKLFF. The CDR3 DNA follows: TGTGCCAGCAGTTACTCTACAGGAACTCGAAATGAAAAACTGTTTTTT.

The genes are TRBV7-9 and TRBJ1-3; D perhaps matches TRBD1 (5 bases). The germline CDR1 and CDR2 sequences are SEHNR and FQNEAQ (reference sequence). The CDR3 loop spans 15 amino acids. V lost 0 bases and J lost 4, with 10 bases in between. CDR3 nucleotides: TGTGCCAGCAGCTTAGCAGGGGCGGGAGGAAACACCATATATTTT. The encoded protein is CASSLAGAGGNTIYF.

V usage is TRBV28 and J usage is TRBJ2-3; 7 nucleotides align to TRBD2. Trimming removed 2 bases from V and 0 bases from J; junction bases left unmatched: 5. The CDR3 is 16 residues long. CDR1 is MDHEN and CDR2 is SYDVKM in the germline V gene. Written as DNA, the CDR3 is TGTGCCAGCAGTTTACCTAGCGGTTCTAGCACAGATACGCAGTATTTT. Protein sequence: CASSLPSGSSTDTQYF.

The V gene is TRBV2, the J gene TRBJ2-3, with 10 bases aligning to TRBD2. The CDR3 has 15 residues. Per germline, CDR1 SNHLY and CDR2 FYNNEI. V trimming: 7 bases; J trimming: 6 bases; junction bases outside the gene matches: 10. The DNA for the CDR3 is TGTGCCAGCACCCTAGCGGGAGTTCTGTCGGATACGCAGTATTTT. Residues: CASTLAGVLSDTQYF.

This CDR3 reads CASSPMEGSNQPQHF. In DNA, the CDR3 is TGTGCCAGCTCACCTATGGAGGGTAGCAATCAGCCCCAGCATTTT. The chain links TRBV18 to TRBJ1-5; D unresolved. V was shortened by 3 bases and J by 0 bases, with 9 bases between the two germline ends. The CDR3 extends over 15 amino acids. Germline CDR1 is KGHSH and CDR2 is LQKENI.

V gene TRBV21-1 combines with J gene TRBJ1-2; the table assigns TRBD1, which was not confirmed against the DNA. TRBV21-1 is termed a pseudogene. This CDR3 has 15 amino acids. The CDR3 region has the DNA TGTGCCAGCAGCAACCCCGACAGGGCCAACTATGGCTACACCTTC. Its translation is CASSNPDRANYGYTF.

The CDR3 loop is CATSDPGGSAQYF. In nucleotides, the CDR3 is TGTGCCACCAGTGATCCTGGAGGCTCCGCGCAGTATTTT. V and J are TRBV24-1 and TRBJ2-3, with D maybe TRBD2 (5 bases). The CDR3 runs 13 residues. Germline V gene data show CDR1 as KGHDR and CDR2 as SFDVKD. V was clipped by 3 bases and J by 10 bases, with 13 bases between them.